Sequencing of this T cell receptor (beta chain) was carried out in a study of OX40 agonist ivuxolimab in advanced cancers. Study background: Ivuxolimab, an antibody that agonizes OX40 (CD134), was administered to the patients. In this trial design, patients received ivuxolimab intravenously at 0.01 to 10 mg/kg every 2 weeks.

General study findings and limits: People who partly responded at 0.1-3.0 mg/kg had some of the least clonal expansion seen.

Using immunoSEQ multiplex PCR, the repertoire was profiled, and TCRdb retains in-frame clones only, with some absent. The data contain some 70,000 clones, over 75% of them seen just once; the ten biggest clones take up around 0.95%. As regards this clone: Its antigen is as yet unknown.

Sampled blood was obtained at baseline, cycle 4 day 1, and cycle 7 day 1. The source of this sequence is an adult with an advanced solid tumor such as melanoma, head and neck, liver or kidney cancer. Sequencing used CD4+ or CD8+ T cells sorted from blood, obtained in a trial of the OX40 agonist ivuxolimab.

CDR3 amino acids: CASSLGAGSGPTDTQYF. DNA for the CDR3: TGTGCCAGCAGCTTGGGGGCCGGGTCCGGCCCCACAGATACGCAGTATTTT. This chain connects TRBV5-4 to TRBJ2-3; D uncertain. Germline V gene sequence: CDR1 SGHNT, CDR2 YYREEE (reference sequence). Trimming stripped 0 bases from V and 2 bases from J, with 16 bases between. CDR3 length equals 17 residues.